One T cell receptor (beta chain) is described in this entry. Based on clinical symptoms, serum thyroxine and TRAb, thyroid ultrasound and orbital computed tomography, diagnoses were reached. The sample originates from a study of T cells in Graves' hyperthyroidism and ophthalmopathy. Trimming removed 5 bases at V and 2 bases at J, with 11 bases between. Germline CDR1 MNHNS, CDR2 SASEGT. CDR3 length: 14 residues. RNA transcripts were the template for amplifying TCR beta CDR3 regions. The HTBI set primed first-round TCR CDR3 RT-PCR. TCRdb processed the multiplex PCR reads anew with MiXCR; each CDR3 protein has one entry. The sample contains 530,000 or so distinct CDR3 sequences, around 42% of which appear only once.

The chain recombines TRBV6-1 with TRBJ2-3, with D uncertain. The sample taken for sequencing was peripheral blood or thyroid tissue (not recorded which). The sequence was obtained from a woman between 18 and 29 years old with Graves' hyperthyroidism. The CDR3 here is CASSSVLHTDTQYF. The DNA of the CDR3 is TGTGCCAGCAGTTCCGTGCTTCACACAGATACGCAGTATTTT.